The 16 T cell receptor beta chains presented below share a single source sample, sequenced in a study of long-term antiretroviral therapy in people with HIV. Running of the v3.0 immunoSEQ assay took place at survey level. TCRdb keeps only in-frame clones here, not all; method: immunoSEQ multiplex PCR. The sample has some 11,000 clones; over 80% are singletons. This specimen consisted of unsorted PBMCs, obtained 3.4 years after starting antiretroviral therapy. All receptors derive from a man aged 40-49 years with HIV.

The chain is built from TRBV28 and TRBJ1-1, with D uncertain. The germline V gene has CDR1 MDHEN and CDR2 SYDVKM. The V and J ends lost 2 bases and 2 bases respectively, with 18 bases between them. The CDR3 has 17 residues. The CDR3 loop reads CASSLMRQEILNTEAFF. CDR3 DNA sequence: TGTGCCAGCAGTTTAATGCGGCAGGAGATTCTCAACACTGAAGCTTTCTTT.

The CDR3 sequence is CASRQGAAYEQYF. The DNA for the CDR3 is TGTGCCAGCAGACAGGGGGCGGCCTACGAGCAGTACTTC. The chain uses TRBV6-1 and TRBJ2-7, with 9 bases fitting TRBD1. V lost 6 bases and J lost 2; bases outside the gene matches: 2. The CDR3 is 13 amino acids. Germline V CDR1 and CDR2: MNHNS, SASEGT.

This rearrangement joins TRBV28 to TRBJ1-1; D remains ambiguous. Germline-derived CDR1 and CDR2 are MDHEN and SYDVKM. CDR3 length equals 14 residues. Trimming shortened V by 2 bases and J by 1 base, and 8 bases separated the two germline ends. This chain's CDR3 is CASSLVKKNTEAFF. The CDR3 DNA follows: TGTGCCAGCAGTTTAGTGAAAAAGAACACTGAAGCTTTCTTT.

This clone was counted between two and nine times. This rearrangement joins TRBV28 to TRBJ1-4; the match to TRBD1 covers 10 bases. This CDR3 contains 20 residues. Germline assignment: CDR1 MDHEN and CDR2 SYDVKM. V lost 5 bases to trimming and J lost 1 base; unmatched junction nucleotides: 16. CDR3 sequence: CASSTIKPGQGIVTNEKLFF. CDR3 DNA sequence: TGTGCCAGCAGTACGATTAAACCGGGACAGGGGATTGTAACTAATGAAAAACTGTTTTTT.

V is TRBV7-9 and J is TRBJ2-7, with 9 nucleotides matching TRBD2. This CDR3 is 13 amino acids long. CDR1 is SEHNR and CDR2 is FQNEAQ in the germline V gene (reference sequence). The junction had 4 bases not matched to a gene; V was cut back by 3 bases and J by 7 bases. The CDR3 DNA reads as TGTGCCAGCAGCTTTTTTAGCGGGAGTGAGCAGTACTTC. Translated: CASSFFSGSEQYF.

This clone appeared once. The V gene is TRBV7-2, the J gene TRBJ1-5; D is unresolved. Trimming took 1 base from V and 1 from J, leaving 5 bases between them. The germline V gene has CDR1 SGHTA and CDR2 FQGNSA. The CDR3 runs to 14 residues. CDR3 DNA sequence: TGTGCCAGCAGCTTAGTCCAGAGCAATCAGCCCCAGCATTTT. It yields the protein CASSLVQSNQPQHF.

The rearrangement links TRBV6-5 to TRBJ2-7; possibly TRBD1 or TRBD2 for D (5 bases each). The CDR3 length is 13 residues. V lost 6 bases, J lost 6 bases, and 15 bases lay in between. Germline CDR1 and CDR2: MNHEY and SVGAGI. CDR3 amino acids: CASRWDVSGEQYF. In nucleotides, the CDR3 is TGTGCCAGCAGGTGGGACGTCTCAGGCGAGCAGTACTTC.

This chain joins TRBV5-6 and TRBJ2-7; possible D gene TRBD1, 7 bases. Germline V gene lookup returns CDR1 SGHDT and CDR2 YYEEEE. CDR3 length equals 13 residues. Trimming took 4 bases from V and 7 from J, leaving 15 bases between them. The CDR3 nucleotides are TGTGCCAGCAGCCAAACCTCAGGGGGGGAGCAGTACTTC. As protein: CASSQTSGGEQYF.

The chain's CDR3 is CASSLELAEDTQYF. CDR3 sequence (DNA): TGTGCCAGCAGCTTAGAACTAGCGGAAGATACGCAGTATTTT. The chain recombines TRBV7-2 with TRBJ2-3, with 8 bases matching TRBD2. This CDR3 has 14 residues. Looked up from germline, CDR1 is SGHTA and CDR2 is FQGNSA. Trimming at V came to 1 base and at J to 5 bases, leaving 2 bases not matched to a gene.

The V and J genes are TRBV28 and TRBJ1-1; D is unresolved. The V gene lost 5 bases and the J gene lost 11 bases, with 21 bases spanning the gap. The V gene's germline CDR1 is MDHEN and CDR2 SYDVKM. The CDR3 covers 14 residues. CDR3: CASSASLPSPWAFF. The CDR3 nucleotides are TGTGCCAGCAGTGCCTCTTTGCCGAGCCCGTGGGCTTTCTTT. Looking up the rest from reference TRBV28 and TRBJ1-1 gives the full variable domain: DVKVTQSSRYLVKRTGEKVFLECVQDMDHENMFWYRQDPGLGLRLIYFSYDVKMKEKGDIPEGYSVSREKKERFSLILESASTNQTSMYLCASSASLPSPWAFFGQGTRLTVV.

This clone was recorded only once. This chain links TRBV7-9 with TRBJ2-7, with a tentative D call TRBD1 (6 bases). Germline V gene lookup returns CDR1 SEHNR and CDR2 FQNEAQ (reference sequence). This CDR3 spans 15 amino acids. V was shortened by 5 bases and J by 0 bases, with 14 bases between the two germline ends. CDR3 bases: TGTGCCAGCAGCCCCAGACAGGCACGCTCCTACGAGCAGTACTTC. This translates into CASSPRQARSYEQYF.

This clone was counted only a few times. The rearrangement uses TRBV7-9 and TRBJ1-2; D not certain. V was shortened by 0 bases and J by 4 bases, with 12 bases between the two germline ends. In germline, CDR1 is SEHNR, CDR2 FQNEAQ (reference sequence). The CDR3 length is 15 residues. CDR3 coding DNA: TGTGCCAGCAGCTTAGCGCCCGGCCTTCGCTATGGCTACACCTTC. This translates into CASSLAPGLRYGYTF.

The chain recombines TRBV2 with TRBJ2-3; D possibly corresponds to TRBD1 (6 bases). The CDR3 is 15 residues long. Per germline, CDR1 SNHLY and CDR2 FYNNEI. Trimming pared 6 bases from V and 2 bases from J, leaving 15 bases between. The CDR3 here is CASRSTGPTTDTQYF. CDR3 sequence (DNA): TGTGCCAGCAGATCGACAGGCCCCACCACAGATACGCAGTATTTT.

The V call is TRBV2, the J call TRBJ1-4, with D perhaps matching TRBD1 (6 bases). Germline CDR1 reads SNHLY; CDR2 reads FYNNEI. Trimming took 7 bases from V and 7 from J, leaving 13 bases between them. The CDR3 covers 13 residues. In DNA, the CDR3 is TGTGCCAGCATCCGGGGGCTGCGTGAAAAACTGTTTTTT. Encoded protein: CASIRGLREKLFF.

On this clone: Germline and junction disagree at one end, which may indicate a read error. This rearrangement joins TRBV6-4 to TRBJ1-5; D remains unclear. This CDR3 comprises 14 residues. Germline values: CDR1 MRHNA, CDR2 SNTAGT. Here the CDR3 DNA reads TGTGCCAGCAGTGAAAGGGTTAGCGATCAGCCCCAGCATTTT. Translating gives CASSERVSDQPQHF.

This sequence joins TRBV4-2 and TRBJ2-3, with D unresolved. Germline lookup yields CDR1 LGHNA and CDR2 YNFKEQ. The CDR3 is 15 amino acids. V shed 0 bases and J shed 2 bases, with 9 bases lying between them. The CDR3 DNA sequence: TGTGCCAGCAGCCAAGATGAGGCGGACACAGATACGCAGTATTTT. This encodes CASSQDEADTDTQYF.